The next 31 T cell receptor beta chains were all read from a single sample in a study of tumor-infiltrating lymphocytes in primary liver carcinoma. Starting material of about 450 ng total RNA yielded TCR beta cDNA via a constant-region primer. Investigators got TCR beta libraries out of three nested multiplex PCR rounds, done with slightly modified ARM-PCR. The opening two PCR rounds, approximately 10 cycles each, paired TRBV1-TRBV30 forward primers with a C-beta reverse primer. From the multiplex PCR reads, TCRdb called clonotypes with MiXCR, one entry per CDR3 protein. The sample records some 46,000 distinct CDR3 sequences, around 75% being singletons. Starting material for RNA and DNA co-extraction consisted of about 20-33 mg of unsorted bulk tissue. Sequencing was carried out using tumor-adjacent normal liver tissue. The receptors originated from a woman in her 30s with primary liver carcinoma and hepatitis B virus infection.

This clonotype has a single count. The chain carries TRBV11-2 and TRBJ2-1, with D possibly TRBD2 on 6 matching bases. The CDR3 has 14 amino acids. V was shortened by 5 bases and J by 7 bases, with 15 bases between the two germline ends. Germline V gene data show CDR1 as SGHAT and CDR2 as FQNNGV. CDR3 sequence reads: CASSIGGTWNEQFF. The CDR3 nucleotides are TGTGCCAGCAGCATTGGGGGGACCTGGAATGAGCAGTTCTTC.

On this clonotype itself: Because the CDR3 is missing its conserved closing phenylalanine or tryptophan, this is likely a read error. V gene TRBV5-6 combines with J gene TRBJ2-5; D tentatively fits TRBD1 or TRBD2 (5 bases each). V was cut by 0 bases and J by 7 bases, with 16 bases left in between. Germline CDR1 SGHDT, CDR2 YYEEEE. CDR3 size: 15 residues. The CDR3 bases are TGTGCCAGCAGCTTGGAGGGAGTGGGTAGGGGGACCCAGTACTCC. Residues: CASSLEGVGRGTQYS.

On this clonotype itself: Germline is not matched at one junction end, which may reflect a read error. V gene TRBV11-2 combines with J gene TRBJ2-5; a weak D match, TRBD2 (6 bases). CDR3 size: 16 residues. Germline assignment: CDR1 SGHAT and CDR2 FQNNGV. This chain's CDR3 is CASSTRAAGAKESQYF. CDR3 nucleotide sequence: TGTGCCAGCAGCACAAGAGCAGCGGGCGCGAAAGAGAGCCAGTACTTC.

Concerning this clonotype itself: A junction end diverges from the germline sequence, so it may reflect a read error. The chain links TRBV11-2 to TRBJ2-1, with D perhaps given as TRBD1 or TRBD2 (5 bases each). Germline loops: CDR1 SGHAT, CDR2 FQNNGV. The CDR3 extends over 11 amino acids. The chain's CDR3 is CAGSSGRGLFF. CDR3 DNA: TGTGCCGGCAGCTCAGGACGGGGCCTTTTCTTC.

As for this clonotype: A much larger clone lies a single base off, so this may be a read error. The rearrangement joins TRBV19 to TRBJ2-2; D remains unclear. Trimming shortened V by 3 bases and J by 4 bases, and 15 bases separated the two germline ends. Per germline, CDR1 LNHDA and CDR2 SQIVND (reference sequence). The CDR3 loop spans 16 amino acids. The CDR3: CASSIRIGLLTGELFF. CDR3 nucleotides: TGTGCCAGTAGTATCAGGATAGGTCTTCTCACCGGGGAGCTGTTTTTT. Full variable domain (outside the CDR3, taken from reference TRBV19 and TRBJ2-2): DGGITQSPKYLFRKEGQNVTLSCEQNLNHDAMYWYRQDPGQGLRLIYYSQIVNDFQKGDIAEGYSVSREKKESFPLTVTSAQKNPTAFYLCASSIRIGLLTGELFFGEGSRLTVL.

With respect to this clonotype: Mismatch with germline at one junction end may stem from a read error. The gene calls are TRBV4-3 and TRBJ2-7; D gene unclear. This CDR3 spans 15 amino acids. In germline, CDR1 is LGHNA, CDR2 YSLEER. CDR3 sequence reads: CASSKNYPELYERYF. In nucleotides, the CDR3 is TGTGCCAGCAGCAAAAACTATCCGGAGCTCTACGAGCGGTACTTC.

Notes on this clonotype: Possible read error: a much larger clone is one base away. The rearrangement joins TRBV5-1 to TRBJ2-2; D ambiguous. Germline CDR1 and CDR2: SGHRS and YFSETQ. The CDR3 has 16 residues. V was clipped by 1 base and J by 0 bases, with 10 bases between them. CDR3 nucleotides: TGCGCCAGCAGCTTGACGGGCCTACCGAACACCGGGGAGCTGTTTTTT. Translated, it gives CASSLTGLPNTGELFF.

About this clonotype itself: This clone may be a read error of a much larger clone one base away. This chain joins TRBV28 and TRBJ2-5; tentative D call: TRBD2 (5 bases). CDR3 length equals 13 residues. V lost 8 bases, J lost 7 bases, and 17 bases lay in between. Per germline, CDR1 MDHEN and CDR2 SYDVKM. CDR3 sequence: CASGWGALGTQYF. The CDR3 coding sequence is TGTGCCAGCGGGTGGGGAGCTCTTGGGACCCAGTACTTC.

By proportion, this clonotype is medium-sized. The chain recombines TRBV4-2 with TRBJ2-1; D uncertain. Between the trimmed V and J ends, which lost 0 bases and 1 base, there was a span of 7 bases. CDR1 and CDR2 from the germline V gene are LGHNA and YNFKEQ. The CDR3 runs 15 residues. The CDR3 DNA reads as TGTGCCAGCAGCCAAGAGTTGGGTTCCTACAATGAGCAGTTCTTC. This gives the protein CASSQELGSYNEQFF.

Remarks on this clonotype: The conserved final phenylalanine or tryptophan is absent from the CDR3, which likely points to a read error. This chain uses TRBV4-1 with TRBJ2-7, with TRBD1 as a possible D gene (5 bases). This CDR3 is built from 14 residues. V shed 4 bases and J shed 5 bases, with 15 bases lying between them. Germline assignment: CDR1 MGHRA and CDR2 YSYEKL. The CDR3 nucleotides read TGCGCCAGCAGCCTCCTAGGGGTAGGGGACGAGCAGTACCTC. Protein product: CASSLLGVGDEQYL.

The table lists this clonotype with a count of one. Mismatch with germline at one junction end may stem from a read error. V is TRBV11-2 and J is TRBJ2-7; D is unclear. The CDR3 has 14 amino acids. Germline CDR1 SGHAT, CDR2 FQNNGV. CDR3 sequence reads: CASSLWAWVYEQYF. For the CDR3, the DNA is TGTGCCAGCAGCTTATGGGCCTGGGTTTACGAACAGTACTTC.

As concerns this clonotype: The junction departs from germline at one end; a sequencing error may be responsible. The chain employs TRBV11-1 and TRBJ2-5; weak D call: TRBD1 (9 bases). The germline V gene has CDR1 SGHAT and CDR2 FQDESV (reference sequence). The CDR3 spans 16 residues. In DNA form, the CDR3 reads TGTGCCAGCAGTTTAGCGGGACAGGGCTTCGTGGAGACCCAGTACTTC. Protein sequence: CASSLAGQGFVETQYF.

The chain uses TRBV20-1 and TRBJ2-7; D is possibly TRBD2 (6 bases). There are 15 residues in the CDR3. Germline V gene sequence: CDR1 DFQATT, CDR2 SNEGSKA (reference sequence). Trimming removed 2 bases from V and 1 base from J, with 15 bases in between. The CDR3 region is CSARPGDFDSYEQYF. DNA of the CDR3: TGCAGTGCTAGACCGGGGGACTTTGATTCCTACGAGCAGTACTTC.

The J gene is TRBJ2-1, the V gene TRBV19; 9 bases are shared with TRBD2. This CDR3 contains 17 residues. Trimming removed 2 bases from V and 4 bases from J; junction bases left unmatched: 9. Germline V gives CDR1 LNHDA, CDR2 SQIVND (reference sequence). CDR3 amino acids: CASSIKAGGPLYNEQFF. The CDR3 DNA sequence: TGTGCCAGTAGTATAAAAGCGGGAGGCCCCCTTTACAATGAGCAGTTCTTC.

On this clonotype: At one end, the junction sequence differs from germline, possibly due to a read error. The genes are TRBV5-6 and TRBJ2-6, with D possibly being TRBD1 (6 bases). CDR1 SGHDT and CDR2 YYEEEE come from the germline V gene. CDR3 length: 17 amino acids. CDR3 nucleotides: TGTGCCAGCAGCCAGGACAGCAGCTTCACTGGGGCCGACGTCCTGAGTTTC. Amino acids: CASSQDSSFTGADVLSF.

The chain is built from TRBV30 and TRBJ1-2; D call uncertain. Per the germline V gene, CDR1 is GTSNPN and CDR2 is SVGIG (reference sequence). The length of the CDR3 is 13 residues. Trimming took 7 bases from V and 6 from J, leaving 18 bases between them. CDR3 bases: TGTGCCTCCAGTCCGGGCAGGACCCATGGCTACACCTTC. Translated, it gives CASSPGRTHGYTF. Complete variable domain (other parts from reference TRBV30 and TRBJ1-2): SQTIHQWPATLVQPVGSPLSLECTVEGTSNPNLYWYRQAAGRGLQLLFYSVGIGQISSEVPQNLSASRPQDRQFILSSKKLLLSDSGFYLCASSPGRTHGYTFGSGTRLTVV.

Points on this clonotype: An end of the junction differs from the germline gene, which may be a read error. This chain links TRBV12-3 or TRBV12-4 with TRBJ1-1, with 8 bases identical to TRBD1. CDR3 length: 17 amino acids. The CDR3 nucleotides are TGCGCCAGCAGCCCAGTCCCGGGACAGGTGACGGGCACTGAAGCTTTCTTT. Protein sequence: CASSPVPGQVTGTEAFF.

A remark on this clonotype: Mismatch with germline at one junction end may stem from a read error. The chain couples TRBV5-6 to TRBJ2-6; the D gene is possibly TRBD1 (6 bases). This CDR3 spans 17 amino acids. CDR1 is SGHDT, CDR2 YYEEEE, per germline. The CDR3 spells CAISQDSSSSWVNVPTF. CDR3 DNA: TGTGCCATCAGCCAGGACAGCAGCTCCTCTTGGGTCAACGTCCCGACTTTC.

The chain has TRBV12-3 or TRBV12-4 and TRBJ1-6; a weak D match, TRBD1 (6 bases). This CDR3 comprises 16 residues. CDR3: CVRSFARGQYNSPLHF. CDR3 nucleotides: TGTGTCCGCAGTTTTGCAAGGGGACAATATAATTCACCCCTCCACTTT.

The sample holds a few counts of this clonotype. This clone may be a read error of a much larger clone one base away. The chain carries TRBV30 and TRBJ1-5; a possible D gene is TRBD1 (5 bases). The germline V gene has CDR1 GTSNPN and CDR2 SVGIG (reference sequence). The CDR3 totals 13 residues. CDR3 protein: CVCTTASGQPQHF. The CDR3 DNA sequence: TGTGTCTGTACGACAGCCTCGGGCCAGCCCCAGCATTTT.

This clonotype has a single count. One end of the junction is discordant with germline, which a read error may explain. The chain combines TRBV11-1 with TRBJ1-1; D is perhaps TRBD1 (5 bases). The V gene's germline CDR1 is SGHAT and CDR2 FQDESV (reference sequence). The length of the CDR3 is 14 residues. The CDR3 loop reads CASSFGQGYPEAFF. The CDR3 DNA sequence: TGCGCCAGCAGCTTCGGGCAGGGCTACCCTGAGGCTTTCTTT.

Details on this clonotype: Relative to the germline gene, one junction end is altered; a read error may explain this. V and J are TRBV7-9 and TRBJ2-2; perhaps TRBD2 as D (5 bases). In germline, CDR1 is SEHNR, CDR2 FQNEAQ (reference sequence). This CDR3 region has 17 residues. The CDR3 is CASSIPLGKAYTGELFF. The CDR3 bases are TGTGCCAGCAGCATCCCCCTCGGGAAGGCGTACACCGGGGAGCTATTTTTT. Using reference TRBV7-9 and TRBJ2-2 for the parts outside the CDR3, the full variable domain is DTGVSQNPRHKITKRGQNVTFRCDPISEHNRLYWYRQTLGQGPEFLTYFQNEAQLEKSRLLSDRFSAERPKGSFSTLEIQRTEQGDSAMYLCASSIPLGKAYTGELFFGEGSRLTVL.

In regard to this clonotype: A much larger clone lies a single base off, so this may be a read error. The chain uses TRBV7-9 and TRBJ2-3; TRBD2 aligns across 9 bases. The V gene end was trimmed by 7 bases and the J gene end by 4 bases; junction bases not matched to a gene: 6. Germline CDR1 and CDR2: SEHNR and FQNEAQ (reference sequence). CDR3 length: 14 amino acids. CDR3 sequence: CASIRTSVADTQYF. DNA for the CDR3: TGTGCCAGCATCCGGACTAGCGTCGCAGATACGCAGTATTTT.

By frequency in the sample, this clonotype is medium-sized. This chain joins TRBV11-2 and TRBJ1-1; D gene unclear. The CDR3 has 13 amino acids. Germline V gives CDR1 SGHAT, CDR2 FQNNGV. V was trimmed by 0 bases and J by 5 bases, leaving 7 bases between them. The chain's CDR3 is CASSLEQRTEAFF. CDR3 sequence (DNA): TGTGCCAGCAGCTTAGAACAGAGGACTGAAGCTTTCTTT. The whole variable domain, filled in from reference TRBV11-2 and TRBJ1-1, reads EAGVAQSPRYKIIEKRQSVAFWCNPISGHATLYWYQQILGQGPKLLIQFQNNGVVDDSQLPKDRFSAERLKGVDSTLKIQPAKLEDSAVYLCASSLEQRTEAFFGQGTRLTVV.

For this clonotype: The CDR3 does not close with the conserved phenylalanine or tryptophan, likely indicating a read error. It is unclear where the CDR3 begins or ends on the DNA, so no DNA is shown, and the CDR3 is as TCRdb lists it. The chain employs TRBV6-1 and TRBJ1-4. Termini included, the CDR3 measures 13 amino acids. Germline loops: CDR1 MNHNS, CDR2 SASEGT. The CDR3 sequence is CASSEAGLRGPFY.

This chain connects TRBV6-1 to TRBJ2-7, with D tentatively TRBD1 or TRBD2 (6 bases each). CDR1 is MNHNS, CDR2 SASEGT, per germline. V was pared by 6 bases and J by 6 bases, with 18 bases between. CDR3 length: 14 amino acids. CDR3 DNA sequence: TGTGCCAGCAGGAACTGGGGGGCCATCCCCGAGCAGTACTTC. Encoded protein: CASRNWGAIPEQYF.

Notes on this clonotype: A read error may produce the germline difference seen at one junction end. The V and J genes are TRBV29-1 and TRBJ2-1; TRBD2 matches at 10 bases. Germline loops: CDR1 SQVTM, CDR2 ANQGSEA. The CDR3 covers 16 residues. The CDR3 spells CSVVIGRGLAIHEQLF. For the CDR3, the DNA is TGCAGCGTTGTTATCGGCAGGGGACTAGCGATCCATGAGCAGCTCTTC.

This sequence joins TRBV19 and TRBJ2-1, with D possibly TRBD2 on 6 matching bases. The CDR3 is made up of 13 amino acids. CDR1 is LNHDA and CDR2 is SQIVND in the germline V gene (reference sequence). CDR3 DNA: TGTGGCACCATCCCCGGGAGCTACAATGAGCAGTTCTTC. Its translation: CGTIPGSYNEQFF.

A word on this clonotype: Because the CDR3 is missing its conserved closing phenylalanine or tryptophan, this is likely a read error. The V gene is TRBV11-2, the J gene TRBJ2-7; tentatively, D is TRBD1 (5 bases). The germline V and J ends were trimmed by 3 bases and 5 bases, with 20 bases remaining between them. Germline-derived CDR1 and CDR2 are SGHAT and FQNNGV. The CDR3 has 16 residues. CDR3 protein: CASSFQGYSSYNEQYI. CDR3 in DNA: TGTGCCAGCAGCTTTCAGGGCTACTCCTCCTACAACGAGCAGTACATC.

This clonotype was seen at least ten times. V gene TRBV28 combines with J gene TRBJ2-7; D is perhaps TRBD1 (6 bases). V was cut by 1 base and J by 2 bases, with 15 bases left in between. Germline V gene data show CDR1 as MDHEN and CDR2 as SYDVKM. The CDR3 spans 16 residues. CDR3 bases: TGTGCCAGCAGTTTATCGACCGGCGGACAGCCCTACGAGCAGTACTTC. This encodes CASSLSTGGQPYEQYF.

Judged by abundance, this clonotype is medium-sized. The V call is TRBV11-2, the J call TRBJ2-4; D perhaps matches TRBD2 (5 bases). The V end was cut by 5 bases, the J end by 8 bases, with 13 bases between. Germline assignment: CDR1 SGHAT and CDR2 FQNNGV. The CDR3 has 13 amino acids. CDR3 amino acids: CASSPGLGYIQYF. Here the CDR3 DNA reads TGTGCCAGCAGCCCCGGACTGGGGTACATTCAGTACTTC.